These 9 T cell receptor beta chains originate from one sample sequenced in a study of monozygotic twins with inflammatory bowel disease. TCRdb reprocessed the 5' RACE reads, with one entry per CDR3 protein and no DNA. The table for this sample gives some 150,000 distinct CDR3 sequences. The source material was blood. Receptor source: a human donor with ulcerative colitis or Crohn's disease, or a healthy co-twin of an affected twin (not recorded which).

The rearrangement joins TRBV7-9 to TRBJ1-1; TCRdb gives TRBD1 as the D gene, but with no DNA this cannot be confirmed. CDR1 SEHNR and CDR2 FQNEAQ come from the germline V gene (reference sequence). This CDR3 has 14 residues. The CDR3 sequence: CASSPPPGKVDAFF.

The chain recombines TRBV19 with TRBJ2-1; TCRdb indicates TRBD1, and absent DNA this call remains unverified. The length of the CDR3 is 13 residues. CDR1 is LNHDA and CDR2 is SQIVND in the germline V gene (reference sequence). The CDR3 sequence: CASSVTGGNEQFF.

The chain uses TRBV5-4 and TRBJ2-2; the D call of TRBD2 rests on TCRdb alone, since no DNA is present to check it. The CDR3 sequence is 17 residues long. CDR1 and CDR2 (germline): SGHNT, YYREEE (reference sequence). CDR3 protein: CASSHRFTGLGTGELFF.

The chain links TRBV11-2 to TRBJ1-2; TCRdb proposes TRBD1, but this gene call is untestable without DNA. The CDR3 runs 16 residues. Germline V lookup: CDR1 SGHAT, CDR2 FQNNGV. The CDR3 sequence: CASSLGPGGRIYGYTF.

V usage is TRBV7-9 and J usage is TRBJ1-1. The CDR3 covers 15 residues. The V gene's germline CDR1 is SEHNR and CDR2 FQNEAQ (reference sequence). CDR3 amino acids: CASSLVGTVNTEAFF.

The J gene is TRBJ1-5, the V gene TRBV10-3; without DNA, the TCRdb call of TRBD1 cannot be checked. The CDR3 totals 18 residues. Germline V gene sequence: CDR1 ENHRY, CDR2 SYGVKD. CDR3 sequence: CAISESRQGSGRNQPQHF.

This chain uses TRBV18 with TRBJ1-3. Germline lookup yields CDR1 KGHSH and CDR2 LQKENI. The CDR3 length is 14 residues. The CDR3 loop reads CASSSEFSGNTIYF.

The chain couples TRBV30 to TRBJ1-5; TCRdb indicates TRBD1, and absent DNA this call remains unverified. CDR3 length: 14 residues. The germline V gene has CDR1 GTSNPN and CDR2 SVGIG (reference sequence). The CDR3 protein is CAWSRDDSNQPQHF.

The chain carries TRBV6-1 and TRBJ1-5. This CDR3 is 13 amino acids long. Germline V gene data show CDR1 as MNHNS and CDR2 as SASEGT. The CDR3: CASSEGVYQPQHF.